A single sample gave rise to the 9 T cell receptor beta chains below, sequenced in a study of blood T cell repertoires in COVID-19. Repertoires were generated with immunoSEQ multiplex PCR, while TCRdb's copy carries only in-frame clones and drops some. The sample consists of 150,000 to 200,000 clones, approximately 89% of them appearing once. Source material: peripheral blood. The receptors were gathered from a man in his sixties or seventies with acute or convalescent COVID-19.

Points on this clone: Other DNA sequences from this sample encode an identical CDR3 as well. The chain is built from TRBV18 and TRBJ1-1, with TRBD1 matching over 7 bases. This CDR3 spans 13 amino acids. The V and J ends lost 6 bases and 2 bases, in that order; junction bases with no gene match: 3. Germline V gene sequence: CDR1 KGHSH, CDR2 LQKENI. The CDR3 DNA reads TGTGCCAGCTCCCGACAGGGAAACACTGAAGCTTTCTTT. Translating it yields CASSRQGNTEAFF.

This chain links TRBV3-1 (or the pseudogene TRBV3-2) with TRBJ2-6; D unresolved. The CDR3 covers 16 residues. Germline assignment: CDR1 LGHDT and CDR2 YNNKEL (reference sequence). The V and J ends lost 0 bases and 0 bases respectively, with 6 bases between them. The chain's CDR3 is CASSQDLGSGANVLTF. CDR3 coding DNA: TGTGCCAGCAGCCAAGATCTCGGCTCTGGGGCCAACGTCCTGACTTTC.

The V gene is TRBV30, the J gene TRBJ2-2; 9 bases are shared with TRBD1. Looked up from germline, CDR1 is GTSNPN and CDR2 is SVGIG (reference sequence). The CDR3 is 14 amino acids. J was trimmed by 0 bases and V by 5 bases; bases with no gene match: 1. In DNA form, the CDR3 reads TGTGCCTGGGGGACAGGGACGAACACCGGGGAGCTGTTTTTT. Protein: CAWGTGTNTGELFF. The complete variable domain, with remaining parts taken from reference TRBV30 and TRBJ2-2, reads SQTIHQWPATLVQPVGSPLSLECTVEGTSNPNLYWYRQAAGRGLQLLFYSVGIGQISSEVPQNLSASRPQDRQFILSSKKLLLSDSGFYLCAWGTGTNTGELFFGEGSRLTVL.

The V and J genes are TRBV13 and TRBJ2-1; D gene unclear. This CDR3 has 14 residues. Germline V lookup: CDR1 PRHDT, CDR2 FYEKMQ (reference sequence). The V and J ends lost 3 bases and 6 bases respectively, with 12 bases between them. As DNA, the CDR3 is TGTGCCAGCAGCTTCAGGCTCGCAAGCAATGAGCAGTTCTTC. As protein: CASSFRLASNEQFF.

The rearrangement links TRBV2 to TRBJ1-5, with D unresolved. Trimming pared 11 bases from V and 7 bases from J, leaving 15 bases between. Germline CDR1 is SNHLY and CDR2 is FYNNEI. CDR3 length equals 12 residues. CDR3 residues: CASGGGHQPQHF. The CDR3 DNA reads as TGTGCCTCGGGAGGAGGGCACCAGCCCCAGCATTTT. Together with reference TRBV2 and TRBJ1-5, the CDR3 gives the full variable domain: EPEVTQTPSHQVTQMGQEVILRCVPISNHLYFYWYRQILGQKVEFLVSFYNNEISEKSEIFDDQFSVERPDGSNFTLKIRSTKLEDSAMYFCASGGGHQPQHFGDGTRLSIL.

The J gene is TRBJ1-5, the V gene TRBV2, with a weak D call TRBD1 (6 bases). The CDR3 loop spans 13 amino acids. The germline V gene encodes CDR1 SNHLY and CDR2 FYNNEI. Trimming pared 8 bases from V and 6 bases from J, leaving 14 bases between. In DNA form, the CDR3 reads TGTGCCAGCCAGGTCAACAGGGCTCAGCCCCAGCATTTT. Its translation: CASQVNRAQPQHF.

This chain links TRBV11-3 with TRBJ2-3; D is possibly TRBD2 (6 bases). Germline CDR1 and CDR2: SGHNT and YENEEA. V was pared by 4 bases and J by 8 bases, with 16 bases between. CDR3 length: 14 residues. Here the CDR3 DNA reads TGTGCCAGCAGCTCCGGAGGGTTGAAGAGTACGCAGTATTTT. Translated, it gives CASSSGGLKSTQYF.

The chain employs TRBV3-1 (or the pseudogene TRBV3-2) and TRBJ2-3; TRBD1 matches 9 bases. Germline V lookup: CDR1 LGHDT, CDR2 YNNKEL (reference sequence). V gave up 0 bases and J gave up 1 base; unmatched junction bases: 8. CDR3 length equals 18 residues. This CDR3 is CASSQDRRTGAGTDTQYF. In DNA, the CDR3 is TGTGCCAGCAGCCAAGATCGACGGACAGGGGCAGGCACAGATACGCAGTATTTT.

The V and J genes are TRBV3-1 (or the pseudogene TRBV3-2) and TRBJ2-1, with 8 bases fitting TRBD2. Germline CDR1 LGHDT, CDR2 YNNKEL (reference sequence). The CDR3 totals 14 residues. The V segment lost 5 bases and the J segment 12 bases; nucleotides outside the gene matches: 12. The CDR3 DNA reads TGTGCCAGCAGCGGGACCGGGACTAGGAACGTGCAGTTCTTC. It yields the protein CASSGTGTRNVQFF.